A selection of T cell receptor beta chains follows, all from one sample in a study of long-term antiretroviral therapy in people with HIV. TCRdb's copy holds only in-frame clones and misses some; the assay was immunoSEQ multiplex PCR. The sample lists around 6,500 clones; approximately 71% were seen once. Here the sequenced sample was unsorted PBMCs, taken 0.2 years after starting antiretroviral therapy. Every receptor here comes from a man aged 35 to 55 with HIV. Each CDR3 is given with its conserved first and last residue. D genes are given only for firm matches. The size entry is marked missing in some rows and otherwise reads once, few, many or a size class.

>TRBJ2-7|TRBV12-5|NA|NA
CASSWSSEYEQYF
TGTGCTAGTTCTTGGAGTTCGGAGTACGAGCAGTACTTC
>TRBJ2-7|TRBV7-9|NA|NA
CASSSLTGSSSYEQYF
TGTGCCAGCAGCTCCCTTACAGGGTCAAGCTCCTACGAGCAGTACTTC
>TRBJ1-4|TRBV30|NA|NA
CAGQGVTTNEKLFF
TGTGCCGGTCAGGGTGTTACAACTAATGAAAAACTGTTTTTT
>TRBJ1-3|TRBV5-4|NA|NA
CASSLGGNTIYF
TGTGCCAGCAGCTTGGGTGGAAACACCATATATTTT
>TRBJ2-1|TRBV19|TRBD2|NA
CASSIDLSGASYNEQFF
TGTGCCAGTAGTATAGATCTCAGCGGGGCCTCCTACAATGAGCAGTTCTTC
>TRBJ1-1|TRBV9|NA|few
CASTPSGGGTEAFF
TGTGCCAGCACCCCCAGTGGAGGGGGCACTGAAGCTTTCTTT
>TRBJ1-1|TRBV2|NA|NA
CASSPGITEAFF
TGTGCCAGCAGTCCAGGGATCACTGAAGCTTTCTTT
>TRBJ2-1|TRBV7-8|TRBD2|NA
CASSPREGSYNEQFF
TGTGCCAGCAGCCCCCGGGAGGGTTCCTACAATGAGCAGTTCTTC
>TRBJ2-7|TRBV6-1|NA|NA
CASSSRSYEQYF
TGTGCCAGCAGTTCCCGTTCCTACGAGCAGTACTTC
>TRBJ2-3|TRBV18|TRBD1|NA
CASSPNLGQGNTDTQYF
TGTGCCAGCTCACCCAATCTAGGACAGGGTAACACAGATACGCAGTATTTT
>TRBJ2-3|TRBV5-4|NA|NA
CASSLGGTPSTDTQYF
TGTGCCAGCAGCTTGGGTGGGACTCCTAGCACAGATACGCAGTATTTT
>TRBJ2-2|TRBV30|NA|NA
CAWSVGQGIGELFF
TGTGCCTGGAGTGTAGGCCAGGGAATCGGGGAGCTGTTTTTT
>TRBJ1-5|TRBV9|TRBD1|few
CASSPQGLIDQPQHF
TGTGCCAGCAGCCCACAGGGGTTGATAGATCAGCCCCAGCATTTT
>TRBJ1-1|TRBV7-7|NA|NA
CASSLGKNTEAFF
TGTGCCAGCAGCTTGGGGAAGAACACTGAAGCTTTCTTT
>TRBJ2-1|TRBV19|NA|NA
CASRVVQGPYNEQFF
TGTGCCAGTAGGGTGGTGCAGGGGCCCTACAATGAGCAGTTCTTC
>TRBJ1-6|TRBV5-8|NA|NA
CASSFLGLKSSPLHF
TGTGCCAGCAGCTTTTTGGGCCTCAAAAGTTCACCCCTCCACTTT
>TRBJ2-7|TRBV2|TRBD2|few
CASSEHGGGAPEQYF
TGTGCCAGCAGTGAACACGGCGGGGGGGCCCCCGAGCAGTACTTC
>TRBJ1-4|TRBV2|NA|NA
CASSEGTTRGTNEKLFF
TGTGCCAGCAGTGAGGGGACGACGCGCGGGACTAATGAAAAACTGTTTTTT
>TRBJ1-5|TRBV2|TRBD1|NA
CASSVSGTGFNQPQHF
TGTGCCAGCAGTGTTTCCGGGACAGGGTTCAATCAGCCCCAGCATTTT
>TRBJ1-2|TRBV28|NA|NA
CASSPVLRKGGYGYTF
TGTGCCAGCAGTCCGGTCCTTCGGAAGGGCGGATATGGCTACACCTTC
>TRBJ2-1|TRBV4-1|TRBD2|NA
CASSQVGTTLSGQFF
TGCGCCAGCAGCCAAGTAGGGACTACGCTATCAGGGCAGTTCTTC
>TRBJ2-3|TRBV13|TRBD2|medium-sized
CASSLEGGGAFTDTQYF
TGTGCCAGCAGCTTAGAGGGCGGGGGGGCCTTCACAGATACGCAGTATTTT
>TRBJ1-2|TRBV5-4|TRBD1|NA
CASSPDRGDSYGYTF
TGTGCCAGCAGCCCGGACAGGGGGGATTCCTATGGCTACACCTTC
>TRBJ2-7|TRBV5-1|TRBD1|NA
CASSLQGISYEQYF
TGCGCCAGCAGCTTACAGGGGATCTCCTACGAGCAGTACTTC
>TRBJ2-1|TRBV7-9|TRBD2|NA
CASSYPSGGDSYNEQFF
TGTGCCAGCAGCTACCCTAGCGGGGGGGACTCCTACAATGAGCAGTTCTTC
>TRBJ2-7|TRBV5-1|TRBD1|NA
CASSFRDRGREQYF
TGCGCCAGCAGCTTCCGGGACAGGGGGAGGGAGCAGTACTTC
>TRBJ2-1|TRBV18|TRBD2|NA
CASSTPGLANNNEQFF
TGTGCCAGCTCAACACCGGGACTAGCGAACAACAATGAGCAGTTCTTC